The 20 T cell receptor beta chains below were found in one sample sequenced in a study of low-dose radiotherapy and immunotherapy resistance in tumors (dated by TCRdb to between 2020 and 2023). The time point label on this specimen signifies: before trial treatment. The data were produced on an Illumina HiSeq 2500. First-strand cDNA was synthesized using Superscript III and a set of TRAV- and TRBV-specific primers, so that both TCRalpha and TCRbeta chains were covered. A roughly 22-cycle PCR with Phusion amplified the TCRs, pairing a constant-region primer with the adapter that was attached to the V primers. The public sequencing data were trimmed at Q25 with fastp and processed into clonotypes with MiXCR by TCRdb, which kept only in-frame beta chains. Entries are consolidated by CDR3 protein sequence, retaining the most common genes and DNA. The sample yields 65,000 to 95,000 distinct CDR3 sequences; approximately 17% were counted once. Clones ranked in the top ten supply about 5.5% of the sample.

Material: PBMCs, obtained before treatment. The receptors were sampled from a male donor with prostate cancer.

This clonotype has ten or more counts. V usage is TRBV20-1 and J usage is TRBJ2-1; D is possibly TRBD1 (6 bases). V shed 3 bases and J shed 3 bases, with 9 bases lying between them. CDR1 is DFQATT and CDR2 is SNEGSKA in the germline V gene (reference sequence). This CDR3 is 13 amino acids long. CDR3 loop: CSASRQDYNEQFF. The CDR3 DNA is TGCAGTGCTAGCCGACAGGACTACAATGAGCAGTTCTTC.

This clonotype was seen many times. The J gene is TRBJ1-2, the V gene TRBV7-9; D might be TRBD1 (5 bases). V was shortened by 6 bases and J by 4 bases, with 21 bases between the two germline ends. In germline, CDR1 is SEHNR, CDR2 FQNEAQ (reference sequence). CDR3 length: 16 amino acids. CDR3 sequence: CASRPPERGMTYGYTF. For the CDR3, the DNA is TGTGCCAGCAGACCCCCTGAGAGGGGCATGACCTATGGCTACACCTTC.

Regarding this clonotype: With a far larger clone one base away, a read error is the likely cause. This sequence joins TRBV28 and TRBJ2-1, with 7 nucleotides matching TRBD2. V shed 6 bases, J shed 13 bases, and the junction held 15 bases outside the gene matches. Germline CDR1 reads MDHEN; CDR2 reads SYDVKM. This CDR3 comprises 14 residues. CDR3 in amino acids: CASSPGGLAETQFF. The DNA for the CDR3 is TGTGCCAGCAGCCCCGGAGGCCTAGCGGAGACCCAGTTCTTC. The whole variable domain, remainder taken from reference TRBV28 and TRBJ2-1, is DVKVTQSSRYLVKRTGEKVFLECVQDMDHENMFWYRQDPGLGLRLIYFSYDVKMKEKGDIPEGYSVSREKKERFSLILESASTNQTSMYLCASSPGGLAETQFFGPGTRLTVL.

This clonotype was seen at least ten times. The chain has TRBV18 and TRBJ2-3; no firm D call. Germline CDR1 and CDR2: KGHSH and LQKENI. This CDR3 region has 15 residues. Trimming cost V 0 bases and J 6 bases, with 13 bases left between them. The CDR3 sequence is CASSPPDAAEDTQYF. The CDR3 DNA is TGTGCCAGCTCACCACCGGACGCTGCGGAGGATACGCAGTATTTT.

This clonotype appeared many times. This chain links TRBV24-1 with TRBJ2-3; perhaps TRBD2 as D (7 bases). V gave up 8 bases and J gave up 4 bases, with 12 bases separating them. The V gene's germline CDR1 is KGHDR and CDR2 SFDVKD. The CDR3 sequence is 13 residues long. CDR3 protein: CATTGGAADTQYF. The DNA for the CDR3 is TGTGCCACCACGGGGGGCGCAGCAGATACGCAGTATTTT.

This clonotype was detected many times. This sequence joins TRBV10-3 and TRBJ1-1; TRBD1 might be the D (5 bases). Trimming cost V 3 bases and J 0 bases, with 8 bases left between them. Germline loops: CDR1 ENHRY, CDR2 SYGVKD. The CDR3 runs to 14 residues. CDR3 bases: TGTGCCATCAGTGACCGGGGACTGAACACTGAAGCTTTCTTT. Translation: CAISDRGLNTEAFF.

In this sample, this clonotype turned up many times. This chain links TRBV18 with TRBJ2-7; 9 bases match TRBD1. Germline loops: CDR1 KGHSH, CDR2 LQKENI. V dropped 4 bases and J dropped 4; count of bases not matched to a gene: 8. This CDR3 is built from 15 residues. The CDR3: CASSLRDRETYEQYF. The CDR3, as DNA: TGTGCCAGCTCACTCCGGGACAGGGAGACGTACGAGCAGTACTTC.

This clonotype was picked up many times. The rearrangement links TRBV14 to TRBJ2-7; the match to TRBD2 covers 7 bases. Germline V gene data show CDR1 as SGHDN and CDR2 as FVKESK. The trim removed 0 bases at V and 0 bases at J, leaving 5 bases unmatched. CDR3 length equals 16 residues. CDR3 bases: TGTGCCAGCAGCCAAGATGGCCCTAGCGGCTCCTACGAGCAGTACTTC. Translated: CASSQDGPSGSYEQYF. The variable domain in full, completed from reference TRBV14 and TRBJ2-7, reads EAGVTQFPSHSVIEKGQTVTLRCDPISGHDNLYWYRRVMGKEIKFLLHFVKESKQDESGMPNNRFLAERTGGTYSTLKVQPAELEDSGVYFCASSQDGPSGSYEQYFGPGTRLTVT.

There are many counts of this clonotype. V is TRBV12-3 or TRBV12-4 and J is TRBJ2-5; 10 bases are a match to TRBD2. The CDR3 runs to 15 residues. V shed 3 bases, J shed 6 bases, and the junction held 7 bases outside the gene matches. Here the CDR3 DNA reads TGTGCCAGCAGTTTGTCTAGCGGGAGCGCGAAGACCCAGTACTTC. It encodes CASSLSSGSAKTQYF.

A note on this clonotype: A much larger clone differs by one base, so this may be a read error. V gene TRBV27 combines with J gene TRBJ2-4; TRBD1 agrees at 8 bases. The germline V gene encodes CDR1 MNHEY and CDR2 SMNVEV (reference sequence). The CDR3 is 16 amino acids. The V gene end was trimmed by 0 bases and the J gene end by 13 bases; junction bases not matched to a gene: 14. CDR3 region: CASSLSPTGAYNEQYF. The CDR3 bases are TGTGCCAGCAGTTTATCGCCGACAGGGGCCTACAATGAGCAGTACTTC.

This clonotype was observed at least ten times. The chain is built from TRBV5-1 and TRBJ2-7, with 9 bases lining up with TRBD1. Germline CDR1 reads SGHRS; CDR2 reads YFSETQ. V lost 5 bases and J lost 3; bases outside the gene matches: 12. The CDR3 length is 16 residues. The CDR3 is CASSHPPGTGNYEQYF. As DNA, the CDR3 is TGCGCCAGCAGTCATCCCCCCGGGACAGGGAACTACGAGCAGTACTTC.

The DNA of the CDR3 is TGTGCCAGCAGCAAGCCCCGACAGGGGGCCTTCGTCACTGAAGCTTTCTTT. Translating gives CASSKPRQGAFVTEAFF. The rearrangement joins TRBV21-1 to TRBJ1-1; the table's D call, TRBD1, has no DNA check behind it. TRBV21-1 is a listed pseudogene. This CDR3 comprises 17 residues.

There are many counts of this clonotype. The chain joins TRBV2 to TRBJ2-2; D possibly corresponds to TRBD1 (5 bases). This CDR3 comprises 16 residues. Trimming took off 7 bases at V and 3 bases at J, with 18 bases between the two ends. The germline CDR1 and CDR2 sequences are SNHLY and FYNNEI. Here the CDR3 DNA reads TGTGCCAGCACACCCGAACAGGCTTTTGACACCGGGGAGCTGTTTTTT. Residues: CASTPEQAFDTGELFF.

This clonotype appeared many times. The chain has TRBV15 and TRBJ1-1; maybe TRBD1 (6 bases). CDR3 length: 16 residues. Trimming pared 0 bases from V and 6 bases from J, leaving 17 bases between. The germline V gene has CDR1 LNHNV and CDR2 YYDKDF (reference sequence). The CDR3: CATSREGGRGRAEAFF. CDR3 DNA: TGTGCCACCAGCAGAGAGGGGGGGCGGGGGCGAGCTGAAGCTTTCTTT. The entire variable domain, with the rest obtained from reference TRBV15 and TRBJ1-1, is as follows: DAMVIQNPRYQVTQFGKPVTLSCSQTLNHNVMYWYQQKSSQAPKLLFHYYDKDFNNEADTPDNFQSRRPNTSFCFLDIRSPGLGDTAMYLCATSREGGRGRAEAFFGQGTRLTVV.

The chain joins TRBV9 to TRBJ2-3; 8 bases fit TRBD2. J lost 7 bases, V lost 0 bases, and 7 bases had no gene match. Germline-derived CDR1 and CDR2 are SGDLS and YYNGEE. The CDR3 is made up of 15 amino acids. CDR3 sequence: CASSVVSGASYTQYF. Here the CDR3 DNA reads TGTGCCAGCAGCGTAGTTAGCGGGGCAAGCTATACGCAGTATTTT.

There are many counts of this clonotype. This chain links TRBV5-4 with TRBJ2-5; D may be TRBD2 (6 bases). The CDR3 totals 15 residues. CDR1 is SGHNT and CDR2 is YYREEE in the germline V gene (reference sequence). Trimming took off 0 bases at V and 2 bases at J, with 11 bases between the two ends. CDR3 nucleotides: TGTGCCAGCAGCTTGGTGGCGGGACTTCAAGAGACCCAGTACTTC. It yields the protein CASSLVAGLQETQYF.

In this sample, this clonotype turned up a few times. The chain is built from TRBV30 and TRBJ1-2, with D perhaps matching TRBD1 (5 bases). This CDR3 has 15 residues. V dropped 3 bases and J dropped 6 bases, with 20 bases sitting between them. Germline V gives CDR1 GTSNPN, CDR2 SVGIG (reference sequence). The CDR3 nucleotides read TGTGCCTGGAGGCCTGGGGGGGGTGATTACGATGGCTACACCTTC. Translated, it gives CAWRPGGGDYDGYTF.

This clonotype was recorded at least ten times. This chain links TRBV7-9 with TRBJ2-2; a weak D match, TRBD2 (6 bases). The CDR3 totals 18 residues. CDR1 is SEHNR, CDR2 FQNEAQ, per germline (reference sequence). The V end was cut by 2 bases, the J end by 5 bases, with 21 bases between. CDR3 nucleotides: TGTGCCAGCAGCTTATCAAACAAAGCTACGGGAGAGACCGGGGAGCTGTTTTTT. This sequence encodes CASSLSNKATGETGELFF. Filled out from reference TRBV7-9 and TRBJ2-2, the complete variable domain reads DTGVSQNPRHKITKRGQNVTFRCDPISEHNRLYWYRQTLGQGPEFLTYFQNEAQLEKSRLLSDRFSAERPKGSFSTLEIQRTEQGDSAMYLCASSLSNKATGETGELFFGEGSRLTVL.

The sample holds many counts of this clonotype. V gene TRBV18 combines with J gene TRBJ1-5; TRBD1 is a possible D gene (6 bases). This CDR3 is 15 amino acids long. Germline values: CDR1 KGHSH, CDR2 LQKENI. V lost 2 bases and J 1 base, leaving 9 bases between the germline ends. CDR3 amino acids: CASSPTGTSNQPQHF. As DNA, the CDR3 is TGTGCCAGCTCACCAACCGGGACAAGCAATCAGCCCCAGCATTTT.

There are many counts of this clonotype. The chain carries TRBV7-2 and TRBJ1-4; no reliable D call. Germline V gives CDR1 SGHTA, CDR2 FQGNSA. The V end was cut by 3 bases, the J end by 3 bases, with 5 bases between. The CDR3 contains 13 residues. This chain's CDR3 is CASSFGANEKLFF. For the CDR3, the DNA is TGTGCCAGCAGCTTCGGGGCTAATGAAAAACTGTTTTTT.